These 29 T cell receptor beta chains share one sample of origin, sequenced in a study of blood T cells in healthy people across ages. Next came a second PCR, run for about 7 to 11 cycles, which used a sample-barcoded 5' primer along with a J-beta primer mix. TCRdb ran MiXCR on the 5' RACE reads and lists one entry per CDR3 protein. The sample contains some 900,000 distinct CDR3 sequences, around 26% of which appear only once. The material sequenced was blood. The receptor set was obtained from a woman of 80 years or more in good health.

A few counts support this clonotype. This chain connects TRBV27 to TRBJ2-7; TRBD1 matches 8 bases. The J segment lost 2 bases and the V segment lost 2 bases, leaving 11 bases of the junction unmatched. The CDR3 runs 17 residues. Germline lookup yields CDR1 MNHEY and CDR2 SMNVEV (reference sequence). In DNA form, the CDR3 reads TGTGCCAGCAGTTTAAGGGTGGACAGGGTGGAACCCTACGAGCAGTACTTC. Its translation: CASSLRVDRVEPYEQYF.

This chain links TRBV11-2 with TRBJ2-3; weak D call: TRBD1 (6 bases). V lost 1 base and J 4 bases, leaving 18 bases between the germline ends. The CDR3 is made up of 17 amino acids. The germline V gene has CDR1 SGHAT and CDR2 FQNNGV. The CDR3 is CASSLAIRTVYPDTQYF. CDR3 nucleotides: TGTGCCAGCAGCTTAGCCATCAGGACAGTTTACCCAGATACGCAGTATTTT.

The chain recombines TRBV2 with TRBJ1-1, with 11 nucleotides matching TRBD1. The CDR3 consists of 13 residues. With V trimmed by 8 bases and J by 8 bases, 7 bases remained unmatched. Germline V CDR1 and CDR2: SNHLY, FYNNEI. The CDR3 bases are TGTGCCAGCCGGGACAGGGGGGAGTCAGAAGCTTTCTTT. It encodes CASRDRGESEAFF. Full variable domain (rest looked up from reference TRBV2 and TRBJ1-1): EPEVTQTPSHQVTQMGQEVILRCVPISNHLYFYWYRQILGQKVEFLVSFYNNEISEKSEIFDDQFSVERPDGSNFTLKIRSTKLEDSAMYFCASRDRGESEAFFGQGTRLTVV.

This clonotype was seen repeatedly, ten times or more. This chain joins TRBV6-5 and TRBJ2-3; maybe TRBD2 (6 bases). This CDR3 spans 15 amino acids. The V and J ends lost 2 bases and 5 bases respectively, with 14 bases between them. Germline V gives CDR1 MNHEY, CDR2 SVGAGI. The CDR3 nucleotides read TGTGCCAGCAGTTACATAGGTGGGAGGAAAGATACGCAGTATTTT. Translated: CASSYIGGRKDTQYF.

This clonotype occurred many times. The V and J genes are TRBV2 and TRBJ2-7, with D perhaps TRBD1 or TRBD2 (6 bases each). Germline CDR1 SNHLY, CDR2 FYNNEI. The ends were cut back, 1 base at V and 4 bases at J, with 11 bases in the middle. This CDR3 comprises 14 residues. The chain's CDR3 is CASSEEGGLYEQYF. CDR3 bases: TGTGCCAGCAGTGAAGAAGGGGGGCTGTACGAGCAGTACTTC.

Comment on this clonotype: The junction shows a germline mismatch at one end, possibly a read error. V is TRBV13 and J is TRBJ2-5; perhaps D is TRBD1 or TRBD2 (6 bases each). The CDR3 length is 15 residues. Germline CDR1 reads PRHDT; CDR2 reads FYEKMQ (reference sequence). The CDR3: CAGSRPGGTQETQYF. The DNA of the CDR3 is TGTGCCGGCAGCCGACCCGGGGGCACCCAAGAGACCCAGTACTTC.

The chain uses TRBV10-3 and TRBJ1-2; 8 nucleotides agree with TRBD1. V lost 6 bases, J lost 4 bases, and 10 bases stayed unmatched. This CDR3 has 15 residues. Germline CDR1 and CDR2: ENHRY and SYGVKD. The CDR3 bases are TGTGCCATCAGCGGGACTGGACAGGGCTTCTATGGCTACACCTTC. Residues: CAISGTGQGFYGYTF.

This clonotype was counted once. In DNA, the CDR3 is TGTGCCAGCGGGGCGTATTCGGGTTTGAATGAGCAGTTCTTC. Protein product: CASGAYSGLNEQFF. The chain recombines TRBV7-6 with TRBJ2-1; D possibly corresponds to TRBD1 (5 bases). The V gene lost 8 bases and the J gene lost 7 bases, with 18 bases spanning the gap. Germline V gene sequence: CDR1 SGHVS, CDR2 FNYEAQ. This CDR3 is 14 amino acids long. Supplemented by reference TRBV7-6 and TRBJ2-1, the full variable domain reads GAGVSQSPRYKVTKRGQDVALRCDPISGHVSLYWYRQALGQGPEFLTYFNYEAQQDKSGLPNDRFSAERPEGSISTLTIQRTEQRDSAMYRCASGAYSGLNEQFFGPGTRLTVL.

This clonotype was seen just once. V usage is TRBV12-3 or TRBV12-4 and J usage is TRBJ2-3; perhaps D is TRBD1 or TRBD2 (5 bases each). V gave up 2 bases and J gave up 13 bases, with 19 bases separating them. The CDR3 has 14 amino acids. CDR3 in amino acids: CASSLLGTQDMEYF. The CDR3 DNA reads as TGTGCCAGCAGTTTATTAGGGACCCAGGATATGGAGTATTTT.

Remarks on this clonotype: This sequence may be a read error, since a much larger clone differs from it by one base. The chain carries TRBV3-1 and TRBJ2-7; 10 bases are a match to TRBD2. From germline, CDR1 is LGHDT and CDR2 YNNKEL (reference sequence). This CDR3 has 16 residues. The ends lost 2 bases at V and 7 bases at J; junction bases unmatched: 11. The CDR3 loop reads CASSQFSGGTYNEQYF. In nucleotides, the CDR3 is TGTGCCAGCAGCCAATTTAGCGGGGGGACCTACAATGAGCAGTACTTC.

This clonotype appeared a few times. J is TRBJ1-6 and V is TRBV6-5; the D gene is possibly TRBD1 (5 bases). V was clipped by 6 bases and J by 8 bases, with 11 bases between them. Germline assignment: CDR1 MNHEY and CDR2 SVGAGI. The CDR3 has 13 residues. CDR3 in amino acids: CASSGQDYSPLHF. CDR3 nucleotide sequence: TGTGCCAGCAGCGGACAAGATTATTCACCCCTCCACTTT.

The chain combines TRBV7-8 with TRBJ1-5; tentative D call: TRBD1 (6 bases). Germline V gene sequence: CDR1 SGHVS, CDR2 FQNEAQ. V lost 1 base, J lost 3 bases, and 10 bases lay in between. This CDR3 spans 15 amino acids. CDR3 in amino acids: CASSLVRGPNQPQHF. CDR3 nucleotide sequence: TGTGCCAGCAGCTTAGTTCGGGGGCCCAATCAGCCCCAGCATTTT.

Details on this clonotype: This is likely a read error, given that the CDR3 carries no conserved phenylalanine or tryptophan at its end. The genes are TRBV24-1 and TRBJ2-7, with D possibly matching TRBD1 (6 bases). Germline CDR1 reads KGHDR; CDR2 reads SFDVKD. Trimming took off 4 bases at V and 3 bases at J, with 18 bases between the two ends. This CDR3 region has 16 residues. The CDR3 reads CATSDPNRVRSYEQYL. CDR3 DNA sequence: TGTGCCACCAGTGACCCCAACAGGGTGCGGAGCTACGAGCAGTACCTC.

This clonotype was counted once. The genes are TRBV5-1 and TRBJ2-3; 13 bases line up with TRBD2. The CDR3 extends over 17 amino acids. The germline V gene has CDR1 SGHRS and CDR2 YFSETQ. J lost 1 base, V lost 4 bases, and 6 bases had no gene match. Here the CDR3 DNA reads TGCGCCAGCAGCACTGGGACTAGCGGGACACGCACAGATACGCAGTATTTT. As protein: CASSTGTSGTRTDTQYF.

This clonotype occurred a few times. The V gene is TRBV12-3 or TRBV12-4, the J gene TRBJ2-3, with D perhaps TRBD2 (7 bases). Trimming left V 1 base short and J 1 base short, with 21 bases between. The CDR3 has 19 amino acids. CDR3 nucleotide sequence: TGTGCCAGCAGTTTAGGGACTAGTAGGGGGGGAAAGGGCACAGATACGCAGTATTTT. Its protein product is CASSLGTSRGGKGTDTQYF.

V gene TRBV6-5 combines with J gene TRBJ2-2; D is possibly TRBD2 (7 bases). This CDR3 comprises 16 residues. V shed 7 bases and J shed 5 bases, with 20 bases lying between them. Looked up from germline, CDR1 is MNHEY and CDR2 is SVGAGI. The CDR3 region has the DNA TGTGCCAGCACCCCGAGGGGGGGCAGGGAGACCGGGGAGCTGTTTTTT. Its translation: CASTPRGGRETGELFF.

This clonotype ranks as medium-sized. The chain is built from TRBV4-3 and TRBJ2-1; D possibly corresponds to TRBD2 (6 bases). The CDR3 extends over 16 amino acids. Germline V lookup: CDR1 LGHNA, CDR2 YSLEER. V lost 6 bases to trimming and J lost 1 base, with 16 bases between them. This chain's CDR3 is CASSLWGVISYNEQFF. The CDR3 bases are TGCGCCAGCAGTCTGTGGGGGGTTATATCCTACAATGAGCAGTTCTTC.

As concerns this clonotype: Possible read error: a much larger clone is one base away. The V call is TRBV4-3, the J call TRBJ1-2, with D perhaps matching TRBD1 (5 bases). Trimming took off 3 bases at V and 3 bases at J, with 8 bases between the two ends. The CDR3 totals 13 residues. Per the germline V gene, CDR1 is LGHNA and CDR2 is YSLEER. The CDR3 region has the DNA TGCGCCAGCAGCCACGAGACAGACTATGGCTACACCTTC. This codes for CASSHETDYGYTF.

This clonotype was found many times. The CDR3 region has the DNA TGCAGTGCTAGATCGACGACGGGGTCGTCCTACGAGCAGTACTTC. This codes for CSARSTTGSSYEQYF. The rearrangement links TRBV20-1 to TRBJ2-7; D may be TRBD2 (5 bases). V was clipped by 2 bases and J by 1 base, with 15 bases between them. Per germline, CDR1 DFQATT and CDR2 SNEGSKA (reference sequence). The CDR3 loop spans 15 amino acids.

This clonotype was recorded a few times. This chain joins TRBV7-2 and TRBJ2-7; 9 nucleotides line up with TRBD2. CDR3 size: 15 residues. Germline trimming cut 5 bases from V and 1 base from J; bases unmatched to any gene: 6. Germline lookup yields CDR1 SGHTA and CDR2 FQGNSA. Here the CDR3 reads CASSHNAGGSYEQYF. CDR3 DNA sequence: TGTGCCAGCAGCCACAATGCGGGGGGGTCCTACGAGCAGTACTTC.

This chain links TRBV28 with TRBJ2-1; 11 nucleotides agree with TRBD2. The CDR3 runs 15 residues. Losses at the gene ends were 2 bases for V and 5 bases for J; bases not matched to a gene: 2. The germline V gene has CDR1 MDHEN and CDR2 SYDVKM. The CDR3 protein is CASSLIAGGNNEQFF. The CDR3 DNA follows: TGTGCCAGCAGTTTAATAGCGGGAGGGAACAATGAGCAGTTCTTC.

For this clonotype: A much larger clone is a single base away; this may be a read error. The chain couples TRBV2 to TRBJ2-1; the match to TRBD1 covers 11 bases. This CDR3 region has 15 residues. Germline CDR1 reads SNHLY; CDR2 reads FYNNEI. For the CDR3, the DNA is TGTGCCAACAGTACCCGGGACAGGGGGAGCAATGAGCAGTTCTTC. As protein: CANSTRDRGSNEQFF.

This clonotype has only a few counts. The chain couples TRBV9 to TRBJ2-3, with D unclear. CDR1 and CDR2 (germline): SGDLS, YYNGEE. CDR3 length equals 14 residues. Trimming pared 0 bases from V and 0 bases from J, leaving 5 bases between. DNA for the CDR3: TGTGCCAGCAGCGTAGGGGCTAGCACAGATACGCAGTATTTT. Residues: CASSVGASTDTQYF.

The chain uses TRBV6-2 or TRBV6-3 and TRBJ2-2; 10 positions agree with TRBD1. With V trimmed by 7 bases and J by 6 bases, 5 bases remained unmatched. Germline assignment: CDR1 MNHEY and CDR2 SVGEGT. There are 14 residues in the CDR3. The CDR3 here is CASKRDRGPGELFF. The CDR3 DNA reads TGTGCCAGCAAAAGGGACAGGGGCCCCGGGGAGCTGTTTTTT.

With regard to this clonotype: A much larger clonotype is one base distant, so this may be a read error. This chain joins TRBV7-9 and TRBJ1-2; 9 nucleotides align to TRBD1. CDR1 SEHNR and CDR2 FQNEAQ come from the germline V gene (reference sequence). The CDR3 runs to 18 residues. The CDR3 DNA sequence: TGTGCCAGCAGCCCCTCCGGGACAGGGCCATGGGGTAACCATGGCTACACCTTC. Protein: CASSPSGTGPWGNHGYTF.

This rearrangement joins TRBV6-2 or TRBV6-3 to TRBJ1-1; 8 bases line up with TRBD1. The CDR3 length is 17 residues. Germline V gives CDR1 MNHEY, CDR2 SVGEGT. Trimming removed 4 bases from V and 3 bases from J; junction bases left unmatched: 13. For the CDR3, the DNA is TGTGCCAGCAGTTTTCTATCTCCGACAGGGGCCGACACTGAAGCTTTCTTT. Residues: CASSFLSPTGADTEAFF.

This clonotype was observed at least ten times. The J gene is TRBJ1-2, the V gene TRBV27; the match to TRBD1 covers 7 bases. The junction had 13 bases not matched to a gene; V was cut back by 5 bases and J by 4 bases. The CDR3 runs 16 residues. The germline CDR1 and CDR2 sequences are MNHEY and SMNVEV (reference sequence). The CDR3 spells CASSPASTGLIYGYTF. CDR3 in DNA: TGTGCCAGCAGTCCAGCGTCGACAGGGTTGATCTATGGCTACACCTTC.

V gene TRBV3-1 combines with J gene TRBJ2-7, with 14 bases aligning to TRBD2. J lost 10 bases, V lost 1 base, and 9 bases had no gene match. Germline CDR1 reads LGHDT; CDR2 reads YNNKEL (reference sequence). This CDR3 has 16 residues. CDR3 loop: CASSQGLAGGLEAQYF. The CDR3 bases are TGTGCCAGCAGCCAAGGACTAGCGGGGGGGCTTGAGGCCCAGTACTTC.

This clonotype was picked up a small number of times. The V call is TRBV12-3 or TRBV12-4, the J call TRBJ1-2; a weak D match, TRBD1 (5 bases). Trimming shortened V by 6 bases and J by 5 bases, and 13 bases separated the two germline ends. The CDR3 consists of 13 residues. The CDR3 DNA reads TGTGCCAGCAGAGGACAAGGAGGATATGGCTACACCTTC. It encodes CASRGQGGYGYTF.